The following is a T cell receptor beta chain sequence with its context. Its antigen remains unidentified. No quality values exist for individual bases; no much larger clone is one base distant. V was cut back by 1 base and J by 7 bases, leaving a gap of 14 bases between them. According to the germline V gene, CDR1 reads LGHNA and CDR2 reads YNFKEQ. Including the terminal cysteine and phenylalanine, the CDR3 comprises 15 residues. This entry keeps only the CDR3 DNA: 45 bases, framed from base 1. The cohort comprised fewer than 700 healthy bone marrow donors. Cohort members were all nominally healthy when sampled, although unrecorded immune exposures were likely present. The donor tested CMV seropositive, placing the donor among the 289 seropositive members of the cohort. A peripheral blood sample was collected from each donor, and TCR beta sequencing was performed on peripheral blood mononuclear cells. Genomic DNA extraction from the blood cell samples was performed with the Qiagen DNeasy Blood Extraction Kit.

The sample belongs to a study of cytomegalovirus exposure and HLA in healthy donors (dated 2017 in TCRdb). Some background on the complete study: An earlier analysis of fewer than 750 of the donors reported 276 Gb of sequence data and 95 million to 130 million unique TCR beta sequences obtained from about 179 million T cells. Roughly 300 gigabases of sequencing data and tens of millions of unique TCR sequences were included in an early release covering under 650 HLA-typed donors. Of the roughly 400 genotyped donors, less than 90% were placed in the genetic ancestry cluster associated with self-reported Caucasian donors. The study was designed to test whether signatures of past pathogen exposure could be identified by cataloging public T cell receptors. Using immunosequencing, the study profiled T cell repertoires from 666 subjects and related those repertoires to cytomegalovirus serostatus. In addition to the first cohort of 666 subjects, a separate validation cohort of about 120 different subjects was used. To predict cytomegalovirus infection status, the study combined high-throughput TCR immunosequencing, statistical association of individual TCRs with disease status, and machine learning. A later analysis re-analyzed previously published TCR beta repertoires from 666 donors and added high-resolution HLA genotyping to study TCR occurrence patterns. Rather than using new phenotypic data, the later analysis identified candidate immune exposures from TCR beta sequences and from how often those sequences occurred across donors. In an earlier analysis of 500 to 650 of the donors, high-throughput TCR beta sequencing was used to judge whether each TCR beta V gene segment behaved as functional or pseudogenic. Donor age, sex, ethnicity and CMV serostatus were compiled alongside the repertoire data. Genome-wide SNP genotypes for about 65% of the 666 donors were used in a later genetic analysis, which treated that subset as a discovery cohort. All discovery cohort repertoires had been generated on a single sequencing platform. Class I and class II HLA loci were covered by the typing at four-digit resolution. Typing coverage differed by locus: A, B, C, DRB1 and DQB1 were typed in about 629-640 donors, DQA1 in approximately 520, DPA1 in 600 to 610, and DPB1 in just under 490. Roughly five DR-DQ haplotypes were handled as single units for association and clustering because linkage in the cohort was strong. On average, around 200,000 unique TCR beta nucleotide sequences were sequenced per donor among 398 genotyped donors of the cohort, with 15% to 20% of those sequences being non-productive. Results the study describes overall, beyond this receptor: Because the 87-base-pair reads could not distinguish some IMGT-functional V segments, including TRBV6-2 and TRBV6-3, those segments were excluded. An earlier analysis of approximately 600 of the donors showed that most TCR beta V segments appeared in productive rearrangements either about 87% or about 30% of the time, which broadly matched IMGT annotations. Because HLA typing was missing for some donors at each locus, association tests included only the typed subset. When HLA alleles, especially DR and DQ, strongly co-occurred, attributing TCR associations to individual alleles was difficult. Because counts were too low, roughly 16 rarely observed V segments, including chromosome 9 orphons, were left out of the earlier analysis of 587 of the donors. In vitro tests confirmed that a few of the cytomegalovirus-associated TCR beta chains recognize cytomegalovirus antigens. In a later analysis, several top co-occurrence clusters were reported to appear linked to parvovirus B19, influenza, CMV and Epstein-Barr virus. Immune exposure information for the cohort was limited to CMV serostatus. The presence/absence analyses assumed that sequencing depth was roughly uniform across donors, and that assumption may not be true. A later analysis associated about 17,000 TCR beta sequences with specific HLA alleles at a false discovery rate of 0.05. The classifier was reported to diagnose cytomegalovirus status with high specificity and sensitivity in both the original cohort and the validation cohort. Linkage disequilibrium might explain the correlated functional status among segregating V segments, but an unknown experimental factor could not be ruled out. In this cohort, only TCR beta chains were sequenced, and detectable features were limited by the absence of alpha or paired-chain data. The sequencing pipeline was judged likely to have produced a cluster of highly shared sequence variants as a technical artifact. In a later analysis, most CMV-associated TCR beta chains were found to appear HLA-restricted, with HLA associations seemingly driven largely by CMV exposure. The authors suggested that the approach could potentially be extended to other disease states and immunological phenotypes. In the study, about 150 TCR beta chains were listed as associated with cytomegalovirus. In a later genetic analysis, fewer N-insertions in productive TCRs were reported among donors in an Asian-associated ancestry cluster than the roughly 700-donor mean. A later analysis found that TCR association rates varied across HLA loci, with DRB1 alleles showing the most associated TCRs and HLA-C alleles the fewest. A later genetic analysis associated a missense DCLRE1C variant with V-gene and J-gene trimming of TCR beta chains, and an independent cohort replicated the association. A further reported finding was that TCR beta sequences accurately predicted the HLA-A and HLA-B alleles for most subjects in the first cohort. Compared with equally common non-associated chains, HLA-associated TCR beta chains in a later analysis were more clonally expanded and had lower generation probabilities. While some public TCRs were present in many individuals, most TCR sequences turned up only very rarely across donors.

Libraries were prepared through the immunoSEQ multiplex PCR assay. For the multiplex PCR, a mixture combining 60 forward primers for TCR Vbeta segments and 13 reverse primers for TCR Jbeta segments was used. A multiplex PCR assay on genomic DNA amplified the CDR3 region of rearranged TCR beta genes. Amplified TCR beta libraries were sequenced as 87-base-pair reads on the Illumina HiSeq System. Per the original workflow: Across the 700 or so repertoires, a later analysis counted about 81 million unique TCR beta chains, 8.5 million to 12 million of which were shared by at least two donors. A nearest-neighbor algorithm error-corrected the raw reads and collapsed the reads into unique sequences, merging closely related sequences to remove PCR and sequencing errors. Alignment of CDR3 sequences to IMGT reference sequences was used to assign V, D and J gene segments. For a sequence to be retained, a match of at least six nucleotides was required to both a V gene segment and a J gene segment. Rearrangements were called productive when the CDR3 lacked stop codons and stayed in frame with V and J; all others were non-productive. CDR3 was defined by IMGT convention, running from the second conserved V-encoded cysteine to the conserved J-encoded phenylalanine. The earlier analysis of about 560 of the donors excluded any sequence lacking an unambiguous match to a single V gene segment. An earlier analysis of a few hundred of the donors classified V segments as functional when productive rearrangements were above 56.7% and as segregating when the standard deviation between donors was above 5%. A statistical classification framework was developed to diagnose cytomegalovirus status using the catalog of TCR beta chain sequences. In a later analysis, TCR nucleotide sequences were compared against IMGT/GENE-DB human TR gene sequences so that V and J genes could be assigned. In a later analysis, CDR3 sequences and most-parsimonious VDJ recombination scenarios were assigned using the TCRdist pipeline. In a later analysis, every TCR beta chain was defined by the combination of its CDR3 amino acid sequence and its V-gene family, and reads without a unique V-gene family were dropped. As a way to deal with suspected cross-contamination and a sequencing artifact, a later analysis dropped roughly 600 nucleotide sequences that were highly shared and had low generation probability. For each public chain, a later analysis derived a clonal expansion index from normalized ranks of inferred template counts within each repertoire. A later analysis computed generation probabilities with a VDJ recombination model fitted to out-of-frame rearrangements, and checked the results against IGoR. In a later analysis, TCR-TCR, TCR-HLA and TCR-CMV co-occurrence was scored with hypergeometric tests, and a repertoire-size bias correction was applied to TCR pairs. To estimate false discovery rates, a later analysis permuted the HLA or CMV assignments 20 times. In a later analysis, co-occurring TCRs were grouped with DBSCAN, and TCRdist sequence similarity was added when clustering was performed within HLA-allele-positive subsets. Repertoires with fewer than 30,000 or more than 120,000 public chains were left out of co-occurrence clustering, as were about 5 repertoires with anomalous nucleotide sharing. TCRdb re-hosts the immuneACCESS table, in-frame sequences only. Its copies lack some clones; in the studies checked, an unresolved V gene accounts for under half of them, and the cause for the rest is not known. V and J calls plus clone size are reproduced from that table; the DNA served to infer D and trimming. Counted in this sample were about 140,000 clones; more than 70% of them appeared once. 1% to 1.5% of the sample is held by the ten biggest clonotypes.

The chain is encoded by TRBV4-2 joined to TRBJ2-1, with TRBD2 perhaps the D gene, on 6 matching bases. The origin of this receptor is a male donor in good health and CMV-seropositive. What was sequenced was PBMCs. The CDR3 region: CASSQVGGRVNEQFF. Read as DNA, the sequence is TGTGCCAGCAGCCAAGTGGGAGGCAGGGTGAATGAGCAGTTCTTC.